This T cell receptor beta chain was documented in a study of CD8+ T cells in alopecia areata. Germline V lookup: CDR1 SGHAT, CDR2 FQDESV (reference sequence). The CDR3 length is 13 residues. V was clipped by 7 bases and J by 10 bases; unmatched bases: 9. Both peripheral blood and punch biopsies of lesional scalp skin were obtained from patients who had alopecia areata. TCR sequencing used cDNA made by reverse transcription of extracted RNA. Libraries were prepared by immunoSEQ multiplex PCR; TCRdb keeps only in-frame clonotypes and omits some of them. The sample has approximately 180,000 clones, 63% seen once.

The gene calls are TRBV11-1 and TRBJ2-1, with 8 bases matching TRBD1. The sequencing here drew on CD4+ T cells sorted from blood, taken at week 0. The TCR sequence derives from a human donor with alopecia areata. Written as DNA, the CDR3 is TGTGCCAGCACAGGGGGCGCGATGCGGGAGCAGTTCTTC. Residues: CASTGGAMREQFF.